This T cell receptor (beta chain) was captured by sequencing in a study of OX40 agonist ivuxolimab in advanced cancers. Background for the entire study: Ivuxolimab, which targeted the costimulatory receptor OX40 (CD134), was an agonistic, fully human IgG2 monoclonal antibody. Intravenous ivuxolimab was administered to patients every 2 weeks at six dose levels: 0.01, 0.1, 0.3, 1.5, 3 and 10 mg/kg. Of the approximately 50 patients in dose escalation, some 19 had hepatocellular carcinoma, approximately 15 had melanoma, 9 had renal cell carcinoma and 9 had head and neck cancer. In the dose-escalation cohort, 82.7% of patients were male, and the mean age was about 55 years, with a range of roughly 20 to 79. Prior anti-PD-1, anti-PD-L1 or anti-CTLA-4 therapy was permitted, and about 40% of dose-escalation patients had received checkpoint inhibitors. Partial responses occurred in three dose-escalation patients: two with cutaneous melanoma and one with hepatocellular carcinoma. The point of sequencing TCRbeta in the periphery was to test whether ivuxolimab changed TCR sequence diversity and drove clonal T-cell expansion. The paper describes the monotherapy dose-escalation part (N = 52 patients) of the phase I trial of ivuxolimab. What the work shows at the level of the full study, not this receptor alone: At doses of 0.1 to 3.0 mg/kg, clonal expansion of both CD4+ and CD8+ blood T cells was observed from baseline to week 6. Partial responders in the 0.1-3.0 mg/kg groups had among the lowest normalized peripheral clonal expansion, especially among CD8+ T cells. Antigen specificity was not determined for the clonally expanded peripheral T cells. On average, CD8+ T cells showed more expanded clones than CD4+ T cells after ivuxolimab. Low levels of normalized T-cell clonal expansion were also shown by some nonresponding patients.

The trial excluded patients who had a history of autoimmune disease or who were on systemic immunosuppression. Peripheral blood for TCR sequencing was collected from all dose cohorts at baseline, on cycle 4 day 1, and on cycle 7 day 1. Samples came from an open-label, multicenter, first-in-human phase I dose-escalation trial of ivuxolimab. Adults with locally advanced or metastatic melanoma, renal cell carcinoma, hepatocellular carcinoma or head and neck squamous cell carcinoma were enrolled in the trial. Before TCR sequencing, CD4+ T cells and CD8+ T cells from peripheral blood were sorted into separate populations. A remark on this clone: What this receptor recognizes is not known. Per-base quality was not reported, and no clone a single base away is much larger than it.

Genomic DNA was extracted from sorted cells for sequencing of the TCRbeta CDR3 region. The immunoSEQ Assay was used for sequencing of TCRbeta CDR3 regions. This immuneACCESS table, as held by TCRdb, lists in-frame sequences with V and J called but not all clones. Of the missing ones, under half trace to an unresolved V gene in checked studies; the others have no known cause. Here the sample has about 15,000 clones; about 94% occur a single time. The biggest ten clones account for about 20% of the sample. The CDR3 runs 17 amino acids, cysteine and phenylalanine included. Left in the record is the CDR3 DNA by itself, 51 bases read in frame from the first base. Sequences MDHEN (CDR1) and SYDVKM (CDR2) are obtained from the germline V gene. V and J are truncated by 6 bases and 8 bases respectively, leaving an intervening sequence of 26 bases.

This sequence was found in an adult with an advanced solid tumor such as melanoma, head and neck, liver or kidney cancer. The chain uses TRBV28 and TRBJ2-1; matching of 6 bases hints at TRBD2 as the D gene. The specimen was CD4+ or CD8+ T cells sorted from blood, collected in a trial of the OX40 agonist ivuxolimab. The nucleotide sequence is TGTGCCAGCAGACTACAACTTCCCGGGACTCTCAACTATGAGCAGTTCTTC. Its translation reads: CASRLQLPGTLNYEQFF.